Following are 11 T cell receptor beta chains from one sample sequenced in a study of monozygotic twins with inflammatory bowel disease. Following a re-call of the 5' RACE reads, TCRdb has one entry per CDR3 protein and lacks DNA. The sample's table shows some 400,000 distinct CDR3 sequences. The sample consisted of blood. These TCRs come from a human donor with ulcerative colitis or Crohn's disease, or a healthy co-twin of an affected twin (not recorded which).

The rearrangement uses TRBV5-1 and TRBJ2-7; the D gene TCRdb calls, TRBD2, cannot be checked with no DNA. In germline, CDR1 is SGHRS, CDR2 YFSETQ. This CDR3 has 17 residues. CDR3 region: CASTLLPPLGRSYEQYF.

This rearrangement joins TRBV7-3 to TRBJ2-3; TCRdb's D call, TRBD1, is unchecked because there is no DNA. This CDR3 contains 15 residues. The V gene's germline CDR1 is SGHTA and CDR2 FQGTGA. The CDR3 here is CASSLTQGCTDTQYF.

The chain joins TRBV5-1 to TRBJ2-7; the D gene TCRdb calls, TRBD2, cannot be checked with no DNA. Per the germline V gene, CDR1 is SGHRS and CDR2 is YFSETQ. The CDR3 extends over 15 amino acids. The CDR3 sequence is CASREIAGVSYEQYF.

The rearrangement links TRBV6-2 or TRBV6-3 to TRBJ2-5; TCRdb designates TRBD1, a call that cannot be tested without DNA. Germline V gives CDR1 MNHEY, CDR2 SVGEGT. The CDR3 extends over 13 amino acids. CDR3 region: CASRRGTEETQYF.

The rearrangement links TRBV5-5 to TRBJ2-1; TCRdb lists TRBD2, though no DNA is available to test this call. Germline-derived CDR1 and CDR2 are SGHKS and YYEKEE (reference sequence). This CDR3 contains 14 residues. CDR3: CASTPDLIYNEQFF. Full variable domain (remainder filled in from reference TRBV5-5 and TRBJ2-1): DAGVTQSPTHLIKTRGQQVTLRCSPISGHKSVSWYQQVLGQGPQFIFQYYEKEERGRGNFPDRFSARQFPNYSSELNVNALLLGDSALYLCASTPDLIYNEQFFGPGTRLTVL.

The V and J genes are TRBV5-1 and TRBJ2-5; as DNA is missing, the TRBD1 call by TCRdb cannot be tested. The CDR3 has 13 amino acids. Germline CDR1 SGHRS, CDR2 YFSETQ. The CDR3: CASSRGAQETQYF.

The CDR3 spells CASRVAGASTDTQYF. J is TRBJ2-3 and V is TRBV19; TCRdb gives TRBD2 as the D gene, but with no DNA this cannot be confirmed. This CDR3 region has 15 residues. In germline, CDR1 is LNHDA, CDR2 SQIVND (reference sequence).

V is TRBV3-1 and J is TRBJ2-2. Germline V gene sequence: CDR1 LGHDT, CDR2 YNNKEL (reference sequence). This CDR3 is 13 amino acids long. CDR3 in amino acids: CASSQRGAGELFF.

J is TRBJ1-1 and V is TRBV27; the TCRdb D gene call, TRBD1, has no DNA to confirm it. CDR1 and CDR2 (germline): MNHEY, SMNVEV (reference sequence). The CDR3 consists of 15 residues. CDR3 residues: CASSFSRRGASEAFF.

The chain is built from TRBV7-3 and TRBJ2-3; TCRdb returns TRBD2, unconfirmable since there is no DNA. The CDR3 is 15 amino acids. Germline V gene data show CDR1 as SGHTA and CDR2 as FQGTGA. The CDR3: CASSSLAGGPHTQYF.

The V gene is TRBV2, the J gene TRBJ2-4; TCRdb picks TRBD2, but there is no DNA to check that call. Germline loops: CDR1 SNHLY, CDR2 FYNNEI. The CDR3 has 17 residues. CDR3 sequence: CASRDGRAGLAKNIQYF.